The rows below give T cell receptor beta chains drawn from one sample of a study of neurological immune-mediated disorders. TCRdb independently ran MiXCR on the 5' RACE reads; one entry per CDR3 protein. The table shows 36,000 or so distinct CDR3 sequences, with over 9% occurring only once. The material sequenced was PBMCs. All receptors derive from a woman aged 25 to 39 with HTLV-1-associated myelopathy (HAM/TSP). Each CDR3 is given with its conserved first and last residue. Fields, in order: D gene, J gene, clone size, V gene, CDR3 protein, CDR3 DNA. D genes are given only for firm matches. The size field is filled for only some rows; it gives once, few, many or a size class.

d_call: .; j_call: TRBJ2-3; clone_size: once; v_call: TRBV20-1; cdr3_aa: CSARRWGALYF; cdr3_nt: TGCAGTGCCCGAAGGTGGGGTGCTCTCTATTTT
d_call: .; j_call: TRBJ2-3; clone_size: many; v_call: TRBV6-5; cdr3_aa: CASSPSPPQKSTDTQYF; cdr3_nt: TGTGCCAGCAGTCCCAGTCCCCCACAAAAGAGCACAGATACGCAGTATTTT
d_call: .; j_call: TRBJ1-5; clone_size: many; v_call: TRBV12-3/TRBV12-4; cdr3_aa: CASNQGVNQPQHF; cdr3_nt: TGTGCCAGCAACCAGGGCGTCAATCAGCCCCAGCATTTT
d_call: .; j_call: TRBJ2-2; clone_size: .; v_call: TRBV4-1; cdr3_aa: CASSQVGRDNTGELFF; cdr3_nt: TGCGCCAGCAGCCAAGTAGGCAGGGACAACACCGGGGAGCTGTTTTTT
d_call: TRBD1; j_call: TRBJ1-4; clone_size: few; v_call: TRBV6-1; cdr3_aa: CASSEFRGTVEKLFF; cdr3_nt: TGTGCCAGCAGTGAATTTAGGGGGACAGTTGAAAAACTGTTTTTT
d_call: TRBD2; j_call: TRBJ2-1; clone_size: many; v_call: TRBV20-1; cdr3_aa: CSARDPQRGKHNEQFF; cdr3_nt: TGCAGTGCTAGAGACCCCCAGCGGGGGAAACACAATGAGCAGTTCTTC
d_call: TRBD2; j_call: TRBJ2-1; clone_size: .; v_call: TRBV10-3; cdr3_aa: CAISESLLAGGLPNEQFF; cdr3_nt: TGTGCCATCAGTGAGTCGTTACTAGCGGGGGGGCTACCCAATGAGCAGTTCTTC
d_call: .; j_call: TRBJ1-1; clone_size: many; v_call: TRBV13; cdr3_aa: CASTTGQNTEAFF; cdr3_nt: TGTGCCAGCACCACAGGACAGAACACTGAAGCTTTCTTT
d_call: .; j_call: TRBJ1-2; clone_size: .; v_call: TRBV4-1; cdr3_aa: CASSQGLMWGDDTF; cdr3_nt: TGCGCCAGCAGCCAAGGCCTAATGTGGGGGGACGACACCTTC
d_call: .; j_call: TRBJ2-7; clone_size: many; v_call: TRBV6-5; cdr3_aa: CASSYGAAYEQYF; cdr3_nt: TGTGCCAGCAGTTACGGCGCAGCCTACGAGCAGTACTTC
d_call: .; j_call: TRBJ1-1; clone_size: .; v_call: TRBV11-2; cdr3_aa: CASSFYICSARGLLDTEAFF; cdr3_nt: .
d_call: TRBD1; j_call: TRBJ2-5; clone_size: medium-sized; v_call: TRBV10-3; cdr3_aa: CAIRKGQGGGETQYF; cdr3_nt: TGTGCCATCAGGAAGGGACAGGGGGGAGGAGAGACCCAGTACTTC
d_call: TRBD1; j_call: TRBJ1-2; clone_size: .; v_call: TRBV9; cdr3_aa: CASSGKGAGNYGYTF; cdr3_nt: TGTGCCAGCAGCGGGAAGGGGGCCGGGAACTATGGCTACACCTTC
d_call: .; j_call: TRBJ1-2; clone_size: many; v_call: TRBV18; cdr3_aa: CASSSREFNYGYTF; cdr3_nt: TGTGCCAGCTCCTCCCGGGAGTTCAACTATGGCTACACCTTC
d_call: .; j_call: TRBJ2-2; clone_size: many; v_call: TRBV5-1; cdr3_aa: CASSFGNTGELFF; cdr3_nt: TGCGCCAGCAGCTTCGGGAACACCGGGGAGCTGTTTTTT
d_call: .; j_call: TRBJ1-2; clone_size: many; v_call: TRBV20-1; cdr3_aa: CSARGPASDGYTF; cdr3_nt: TGCAGTGCTAGAGGGCCAGCTAGCGACGGCTACACCTTC
d_call: .; j_call: TRBJ2-1; clone_size: many; v_call: TRBV7-9; cdr3_aa: CASSQRPERKFF; cdr3_nt: TGTGCCAGCAGTCAGAGACCAGAAAGGAAGTTCTTC
d_call: .; j_call: TRBJ2-4; clone_size: many; v_call: TRBV5-1; cdr3_aa: CASSLSGTPKNIQYF; cdr3_nt: TGCGCCAGCAGCTTGTCCGGGACACCCAAAAACATTCAGTACTTC
d_call: .; j_call: TRBJ1-2; clone_size: many; v_call: TRBV5-1; cdr3_aa: CASSLTDRLGYTF; cdr3_nt: TGCGCCAGCAGCTTGACCGACCGGTTGGGCTACACCTTC
d_call: TRBD1; j_call: TRBJ2-7; clone_size: medium-sized; v_call: TRBV12-3/TRBV12-4; cdr3_aa: CASRFRDRGYEQYF; cdr3_nt: TGTGCCAGCAGATTCCGGGACAGGGGCTACGAGCAGTACTTC
d_call: .; j_call: TRBJ2-7; clone_size: .; v_call: TRBV20-1; cdr3_aa: CSARVASYEQYF; cdr3_nt: TGCAGTGCTAGGGTAGCCTCCTACGAGCAGTACTTC
d_call: TRBD1; j_call: TRBJ1-2; clone_size: .; v_call: TRBV2; cdr3_aa: CASSDRDRGGYGYTF; cdr3_nt: TGTGCCAGCAGTGACCGGGACAGGGGAGGTTATGGCTACACCTTC
d_call: TRBD1; j_call: TRBJ1-1; clone_size: medium-sized; v_call: TRBV5-1; cdr3_aa: CASGQGAPGTEAFF; cdr3_nt: TGCGCCAGCGGACAGGGGGCGCCGGGGACTGAAGCTTTCTTT
d_call: .; j_call: TRBJ2-7; clone_size: many; v_call: TRBV15; cdr3_aa: CATSRDPGTRVYEQYF; cdr3_nt: TGTGCCACCAGCAGAGACCCCGGGACAAGGGTTTACGAGCAGTACTTC
d_call: TRBD1; j_call: TRBJ1-6; clone_size: many; v_call: TRBV5-1; cdr3_aa: CASSLQDRSVNSPLHF; cdr3_nt: TGCGCCAGCAGCTTGCAGGACAGGAGCGTAAATTCACCCCTCCACTTT
d_call: .; j_call: TRBJ2-1; clone_size: .; v_call: TRBV20-1; cdr3_aa: CSARGFIGGPSCNEQFF; cdr3_nt: TGCAGTGCTAGAGGATTTATTGGCGGACCTTCCTGCAATGAGCAGTTCTTC
d_call: TRBD1; j_call: TRBJ2-7; clone_size: many; v_call: TRBV7-3; cdr3_aa: CARIGTDNYEQYF; cdr3_nt: TGTGCCAGAATAGGGACAGATAACTACGAGCAGTACTTC
d_call: .; j_call: TRBJ2-2; clone_size: many; v_call: TRBV20-1; cdr3_aa: CSATQTGNTGELFF; cdr3_nt: TGCAGTGCGACCCAGACGGGGAACACCGGGGAGCTGTTTTTT
d_call: .; j_call: TRBJ1-2; clone_size: many; v_call: TRBV20-1; cdr3_aa: CSAGGLQGRGYTF; cdr3_nt: TGCAGTGCGGGGGGGCTGCAGGGGCGCGGCTACACCTTC
d_call: .; j_call: TRBJ2-6; clone_size: many; v_call: TRBV20-1; cdr3_aa: CSASPTSGANVLTF; cdr3_nt: TGCAGTGCTAGCCCGACCTCTGGGGCCAACGTCCTGACTTTC
d_call: .; j_call: TRBJ1-6; clone_size: .; v_call: TRBV20-1; cdr3_aa: CSARLERRGAVGSPLHF; cdr3_nt: TGCAGTGCTAGATTGGAGCGCCGGGGGGCCGTCGGGTCACCCCTCCACTTT
d_call: .; j_call: TRBJ1-2; clone_size: many; v_call: TRBV6-1; cdr3_aa: CASSVGPGNGYTF; cdr3_nt: TGTGCCAGCAGTGTAGGCCCAGGGAATGGCTACACCTTC
d_call: .; j_call: TRBJ1-2; clone_size: many; v_call: TRBV7-9; cdr3_aa: CASSLAGGSNYGYTF; cdr3_nt: TGTGCCAGCAGCTTAGCGGGGGGCTCCAACTATGGCTACACCTTC
d_call: TRBD1; j_call: TRBJ1-2; clone_size: .; v_call: TRBV11-3; cdr3_aa: CASSIRGQRTFPYGYTF; cdr3_nt: TGTGCCAGCAGCATCCGGGGACAGAGAACCTTCCCCTATGGCTACACCTTC
d_call: .; j_call: TRBJ2-3; clone_size: many; v_call: TRBV20-1; cdr3_aa: CSAPRTDTQYF; cdr3_nt: TGCAGTGCTCCCCGCACAGATACGCAGTATTTT
d_call: TRBD2; j_call: TRBJ2-7; clone_size: many; v_call: TRBV20-1; cdr3_aa: CSASGAGTSGYEQYF; cdr3_nt: TGCAGTGCTAGTGGAGCCGGGACTAGCGGATACGAGCAGTACTTC
d_call: TRBD2; j_call: TRBJ2-1; clone_size: many; v_call: TRBV5-1; cdr3_aa: CASSLLLAGTNEQFF; cdr3_nt: TGCGCCAGCAGCTTGTTACTAGCGGGGACTAATGAGCAGTTCTTC
d_call: .; j_call: TRBJ2-1; clone_size: many; v_call: TRBV5-1; cdr3_aa: CASSLGYWGTDNEQFF; cdr3_nt: TGCGCCAGCAGCCTGGGTTATTGGGGGACGGACAATGAGCAGTTCTTC
d_call: .; j_call: TRBJ1-4; clone_size: many; v_call: TRBV5-1; cdr3_aa: CASSPSTGGYEKLFF; cdr3_nt: TGCGCCAGCAGCCCGTCGACAGGAGGATACGAAAAACTGTTTTTT
d_call: .; j_call: TRBJ2-7; clone_size: many; v_call: TRBV6-6; cdr3_aa: CASSYATYEQYF; cdr3_nt: TGTGCCAGCAGTTATGCCACCTACGAGCAGTACTTC
d_call: .; j_call: TRBJ1-6; clone_size: few; v_call: TRBV4-1; cdr3_aa: CASGLSPLHF; cdr3_nt: TGCGCCAGCGGTTTATCACCCCTCCACTTT
d_call: .; j_call: TRBJ1-6; clone_size: many; v_call: TRBV12-3/TRBV12-4; cdr3_aa: CASSLGNSPLHF; cdr3_nt: TGTGCCAGCAGTTTGGGCAATTCACCCCTCCACTTT
d_call: .; j_call: TRBJ2-1; clone_size: many; v_call: TRBV20-1; cdr3_aa: CSARWGGRGEQFF; cdr3_nt: TGCAGTGCTAGATGGGGGGGGCGCGGTGAGCAGTTCTTC
d_call: TRBD2; j_call: TRBJ2-1; clone_size: .; v_call: TRBV10-2; cdr3_aa: CASSTGTRDHNEQIF; cdr3_nt: TGCGCCAGCAGCACCGGGACTAGAGACCACAATGAGCAGATCTTC
d_call: TRBD1; j_call: TRBJ1-5; clone_size: many; v_call: TRBV5-1; cdr3_aa: CASSLGQGSGNQPQHF; cdr3_nt: TGCGCCAGCAGCTTGGGACAGGGCTCGGGAAATCAGCCCCAGCATTTT